This T cell receptor beta chain was retrieved from a study of circulating CD8 cells and anti-PD-1 response in melanoma. About the research overall: Responders had complete or partial responses; non-responders had stable or progressive disease.

Worth noting for this clonotype: The antigen is undetermined. One end of the junction varies from germline; a read error may be responsible.

Each library started from roughly 15 ng of total RNA using the QIAseq Immune Repertoire TCR panel. One entry per CDR3 protein results from TCRdb running MiXCR on the reads. Among roughly 1,200 distinct CDR3 sequences, roughly 5.7% were seen once, and the ten largest hold roughly a tenth. The CDR3 is 14 residues long. Germline V lookup: CDR1 MNHEY, CDR2 SMNVEV (reference sequence). Broader study findings: Patients included both untreated and previously treated individuals. Experiments were generally run without replicates. At M1, fewer than 8% of TRB clonotypes appeared in multiple subsets.

From live CD3+CD8+TCRalphabeta+ cells, four PD-1 and/or TIGIT subsets were sorted. The material was CD8+ T cells from PBMCs, obtained at baseline or after one month of anti-PD-1 therapy (not recorded which). The source is a human donor with melanoma. The V call is TRBV27, the J call TRBJ2-7, with D perhaps being TRBD1 or TRBD2 (6 bases each). This CDR3 is CASSLSGGLYEQYF. In DNA form, the CDR3 reads TGTGCCAGCAGTCTATCTGGGGGGCTCTACGAGCAGTACTTC.